This T cell receptor beta chain was recovered during a study of technical replicates of blood from several donors (dated by TCRdb to about 2017). Including cysteine and phenylalanine, the CDR3 has 16 amino acids. The kept DNA is CDR3 alone, 48 bases in frame from the first base. In the germline V gene, CDR1 corresponds to LGHNA and CDR2 to YNFKEQ. Trimming at the junction amounts to 1 base on V and 3 bases on J, and the germline ends lie 12 bases apart. This clone showed up just a few times. Its antigen is not yet known. The sample holds no much larger clone one base away, and base qualities are not on file. The library was produced with the immunoSEQ multiplex PCR assay. TCRdb retrieved this table from immuneACCESS and kept in-frame rearrangements only. Not all clones are present; in checked studies, unresolved V genes account for under half, and no reason is known for the remainder. The sample records about 68,000 clones, 95% to 98% of which are singletons. Roughly 0.26% of the sample rests with the top ten.

Sequencing was carried out using T cells isolated from PBMCs. The sequence is built from TRBV4-2 and TRBJ1-4; no D gene is confidently identified. The TCR originated in a human donor in good health. In nucleotides, the sequence is TGTGCCAGCAGCCAAGGACGGGAACCCCCTAATGAAAAACTGTTTTTT. This codes for CASSQGREPPNEKLFF.